This is a list of T cell receptor beta chains from one sample in a study of blood T cell repertoires in COVID-19. Repertoires were generated with immunoSEQ multiplex PCR, while TCRdb's copy carries only in-frame clones and drops some. The sample yields around 300,000 clones, around 86% seen once. Sequencing was done on a sample of PBMCs or T cells enriched from blood (not recorded which). Every receptor here comes from a woman aged 40-49 years who had recovered from COVID-19. Each CDR3 is given with its conserved first and last residue. The D gene is left open where the match is weak.

cdr3_aa,v_call,d_call,j_call
CASSQLSGGMGEQYF,TRBV2,TRBD1,TRBJ2-7
CASSHGSGGRNTGELFF,TRBV4-1,TRBD2,TRBJ2-2
CASSLGQGNSPLHF,TRBV5-1,.,TRBJ1-6
CATARGAGEKLFF,TRBV4-3,.,TRBJ1-4
CASGLAGTSAGTDTQYF,TRBV12-5,TRBD2,TRBJ2-3
CASSEFGLVEQFF,TRBV25-1,.,TRBJ2-1
CACTAGQGASPQHF,TRBV30,.,TRBJ1-5
CASSPTYGQAVRQYF,TRBV6-4,TRBD1,TRBJ2-7
CASSQVGKGTGKIF,TRBV3-1/TRBV3-2,.,TRBJ2-7
CASSLTEGPGELFF,TRBV7-3,.,TRBJ2-2
CSVDHSYGYTF,TRBV29-1,.,TRBJ1-2
CASSEKGSGYGYTF,TRBV2,.,TRBJ1-2
CASSPDRQSSYNEQFF,TRBV11-3,TRBD1,TRBJ2-1
CASSIDRGNYGYTF,TRBV5-5,TRBD1,TRBJ1-2
CASIHRGNTEAFF,TRBV3-1/TRBV3-2,.,TRBJ1-1
CAWSAGVINYGYTF,TRBV30,.,TRBJ1-2
CATSKLPGQGQETQYF,TRBV15,TRBD1,TRBJ2-5
CASSIDGGAATGELFF,TRBV19,.,TRBJ2-2
CASSTHPQGKGNEQFF,TRBV9,.,TRBJ2-1
CASRAGETYNEQFF,TRBV5-1,TRBD2,TRBJ2-1
CASSSTARQGQGSPLHF,TRBV27,TRBD1,TRBJ1-6
CASSVNRAGQPQHF,TRBV6-5,.,TRBJ1-5
CASSRPPGGSTSQETQYF,TRBV7-8,.,TRBJ2-5